The sequence of this T cell receptor (beta chain) was determined in a study of T cell responses to AZD1222 COVID-19 vaccine. TCRdb's copy holds only in-frame clones and misses some; the assay was immunoSEQ multiplex PCR. Found here are about 110,000 clones, 85% to 90% of them singletons; the top ten hold around 2.5%. The V end lost 1 base, the J end lost 7 bases, and 20 bases lay between the germline ends. Germline-derived CDR1 and CDR2 are SGHTA and FQGNSA. The CDR3 has 17 amino acids. This clone was seen just once. This chain joins TRBV7-2 and TRBJ2-1; unclear D gene. This TCR was sampled from an adult in good health. Sequencing was performed on peripheral blood, taken on day 0 of AZD1222 vaccination. CDR3 protein: CASSLVPARLTLNEQFF. In DNA, the CDR3 is TGTGCCAGCAGCTTAGTCCCGGCCAGGTTGACCCTGAATGAGCAGTTCTTC.